Reported below is one T cell receptor beta chain. This sample is drawn from a study of T cell changes during pregnancy in multiple sclerosis. The CDR3 totals 14 residues. Trimming stripped 6 bases from V and 10 bases from J, with 21 bases between. The V gene's germline CDR1 is LNHDA and CDR2 SQIVND (reference sequence). Generated by immunoSEQ multiplex PCR, the TCRdb table keeps only in-frame clones and is missing some. Of around 46,000 clones in the sample, approximately 92% were seen once. This sequence was found in a female donor with multiple sclerosis, enrolled in a pregnancy study. J is TRBJ1-1 and V is TRBV19; tentative D call: TRBD1 (5 bases). The sequencing used CD8+ T cells from peripheral blood mononuclear cells, collected in the second trimester of pregnancy. CDR3 sequence: CASSPLGQPGGAFF. In DNA form, the CDR3 reads TGTGCCAGTAGCCCTTTGGGGCAGCCAGGTGGAGCTTTCTTT. Based on the CDR3 plus reference TRBV19 and TRBJ1-1, the full variable domain is DGGITQSPKYLFRKEGQNVTLSCEQNLNHDAMYWYRQDPGQGLRLIYYSQIVNDFQKGDIAEGYSVSREKKESFPLTVTSAQKNPTAFYLCASSPLGQPGGAFFGQGTRLTVV.